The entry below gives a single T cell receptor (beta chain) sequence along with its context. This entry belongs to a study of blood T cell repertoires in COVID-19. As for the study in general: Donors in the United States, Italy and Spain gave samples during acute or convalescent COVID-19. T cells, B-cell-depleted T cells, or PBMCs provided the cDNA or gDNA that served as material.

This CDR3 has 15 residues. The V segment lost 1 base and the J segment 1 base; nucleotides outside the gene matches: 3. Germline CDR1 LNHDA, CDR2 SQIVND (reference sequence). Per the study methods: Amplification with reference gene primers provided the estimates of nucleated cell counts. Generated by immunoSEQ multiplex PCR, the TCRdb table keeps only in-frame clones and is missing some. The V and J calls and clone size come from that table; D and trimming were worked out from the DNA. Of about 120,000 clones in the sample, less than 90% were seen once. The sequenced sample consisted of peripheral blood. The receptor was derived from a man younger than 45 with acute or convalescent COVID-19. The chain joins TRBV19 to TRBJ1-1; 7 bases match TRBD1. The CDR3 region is CASSIGQGSNTEAFF. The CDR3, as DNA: TGTGCCAGTAGTATAGGACAGGGTTCGAACACTGAAGCTTTCTTT.